These 24 T cell receptor beta chains were sequenced from one sample in a study of blood T cell repertoires in COVID-19. The method was immunoSEQ multiplex PCR; TCRdb's version includes in-frame clones alone and lacks a portion of them. The table shows about 60,000 clones, with just under 85% occurring only once. Sequencing used peripheral blood. Every receptor here comes from a man aged 60-69 years with acute or convalescent COVID-19.

In nucleotides, the CDR3 is TGTGCCAGCAGTGAAGAAGGGGGCGGAAGCACTGAAGCTTTCTTT. This codes for CASSEEGGGSTEAFF. V is TRBV2 and J is TRBJ1-1, with TRBD1 matching 7 bases. V lost 1 base, J lost 4 bases, and 6 bases stayed unmatched. CDR1 and CDR2 from the germline V gene are SNHLY and FYNNEI. The CDR3 contains 15 residues. The full variable domain, its missing parts supplied by reference TRBV2 and TRBJ1-1, is EPEVTQTPSHQVTQMGQEVILRCVPISNHLYFYWYRQILGQKVEFLVSFYNNEISEKSEIFDDQFSVERPDGSNFTLKIRSTKLEDSAMYFCASSEEGGGSTEAFFGQGTRLTVV.

The chain joins TRBV5-6 to TRBJ2-7, with D perhaps matching TRBD1 (5 bases). From germline, CDR1 is SGHDT and CDR2 YYEEEE. The CDR3 loop spans 14 amino acids. V lost 0 bases, J lost 1 base, and 8 bases lay in between. The CDR3 DNA reads as TGTGCCAGCAGCTTGGAACAGGTGTCCTACGAGCAGTACTTC. This sequence encodes CASSLEQVSYEQYF.

This CDR3 is CASSLGVEGGGNTEAFF. Here the CDR3 DNA reads TGTGCCAGCAGCTTAGGAGTGGAGGGAGGGGGAAACACTGAAGCTTTCTTT. V and J are TRBV7-9 and TRBJ1-1; a weak D match, TRBD1 (6 bases). The V gene's germline CDR1 is SEHNR and CDR2 FQNEAQ (reference sequence). The length of the CDR3 is 17 residues. The V end lost 1 base, the J end lost 2 bases, and 17 bases lay between the germline ends.

The chain carries TRBV18 and TRBJ1-1, with a possible D match to TRBD1 (5 bases). CDR1 KGHSH and CDR2 LQKENI come from the germline V gene. Trimming took off 6 bases at V and 1 base at J, with 15 bases between the two ends. The CDR3 is made up of 15 amino acids. CDR3: CASSQTSTGNTEAFF. The DNA of the CDR3 is TGTGCCAGCTCGCAAACCAGTACAGGGAACACTGAAGCTTTCTTT.

The CDR3 DNA follows: TGTGCCAGCAGTTATATACAGGGGATGGGCTATGGCTACACCTTC. It yields the protein CASSYIQGMGYGYTF. The V and J genes are TRBV2 and TRBJ1-2; the match to TRBD1 covers 7 bases. The CDR3 spans 15 residues. Looked up from germline, CDR1 is SNHLY and CDR2 is FYNNEI. V shed 5 bases, J shed 4 bases, and the junction held 10 bases outside the gene matches.

This clone has a handful of counts. This sequence joins TRBV20-1 and TRBJ2-3, with 10 bases lining up with TRBD2. Trimming removed 6 bases from V and 5 bases from J; junction bases left unmatched: 8. Germline V gene data show CDR1 as DFQATT and CDR2 as SNEGSKA (reference sequence). This CDR3 spans 14 amino acids. CDR3 residues: CSASPGLARDTQYF. The CDR3 DNA reads TGCAGTGCCAGTCCGGGACTAGCGAGAGATACGCAGTATTTT.

The chain employs TRBV15 and TRBJ1-4; possible D gene TRBD1, 6 bases. The length of the CDR3 is 13 residues. V was pared by 10 bases and J by 4 bases, with 13 bases between. Germline V CDR1 and CDR2: LNHNV, YYDKDF (reference sequence). CDR3 in amino acids: CASRTDLNEKLFF. The CDR3 coding sequence is TGTGCCAGTCGGACAGACCTTAATGAAAAACTGTTTTTT.

The chain has TRBV2 and TRBJ1-5, with D hard to call. V lost 5 bases, J lost 6 bases, and 11 bases lay in between. This CDR3 has 13 amino acids. Germline V gene data show CDR1 as SNHLY and CDR2 as FYNNEI. The CDR3 region is CASSPPGGQPQHF. The CDR3 nucleotides read TGTGCCAGCAGTCCTCCGGGTGGTCAGCCCCAGCATTTT.

J is TRBJ1-2 and V is TRBV4-1; the D is unclear. Germline V CDR1 and CDR2: MGHRA, YSYEKL. The V and J ends lost 1 base and 4 bases respectively, with 13 bases between them. The CDR3 is 15 amino acids. The CDR3 DNA reads as TGCGCCAGCAGCCAAGGGGTGGGAGGGCCCTATGGCTACACCTTC. Amino acids: CASSQGVGGPYGYTF.

The chain uses TRBV19 and TRBJ1-2; no clear D gene. Germline CDR1 LNHDA, CDR2 SQIVND (reference sequence). V lost 6 bases to trimming and J lost 2 bases, with 10 bases between them. This CDR3 comprises 13 residues. CDR3 nucleotides: TGTGCCAGTAGGGTAACAGAAAACTATGGCTACACCTTC. Protein product: CASRVTENYGYTF.

The rearrangement joins TRBV12-3 or TRBV12-4 to TRBJ1-5; weak D call: TRBD1 (5 bases). The CDR3 is 12 residues long. Trimming shortened V by 4 bases and J by 6 bases, and 7 bases separated the two germline ends. The CDR3 DNA reads TGTGCCAGCAGTTACAGGTCTCAGCCCCAGCATTTT. Residues: CASSYRSQPQHF.

The chain couples TRBV7-7 to TRBJ2-7; the D gene is possibly TRBD2 (6 bases). Looked up from germline, CDR1 is SSHAT and CDR2 is FNYEAQ (reference sequence). This CDR3 has 14 residues. V was shortened by 5 bases and J by 1 base, with 12 bases between the two germline ends. CDR3 sequence: CASSPVRGSYEQYF. The CDR3 bases are TGTGCCAGCAGCCCGGTGCGGGGATCCTACGAGCAGTACTTC.

The V gene is TRBV10-3, the J gene TRBJ2-5; a weak D match, TRBD1 (5 bases). The V and J ends lost 0 bases and 7 bases respectively, with 15 bases between them. Germline CDR1 is ENHRY and CDR2 is SYGVKD. There are 15 residues in the CDR3. The CDR3 here is CAISESGLPDGTQYF. In DNA, the CDR3 is TGTGCCATCAGTGAGTCGGGGCTGCCGGACGGGACCCAGTACTTC.

The V gene is TRBV18, the J gene TRBJ1-1; 7 bases map to TRBD1. The CDR3 covers 16 residues. Germline lookup yields CDR1 KGHSH and CDR2 LQKENI. The V gene end was trimmed by 1 base and the J gene end by 3 bases; junction bases not matched to a gene: 8. The CDR3 is CASSPLTGSADTEAFF. CDR3 bases: TGTGCCAGCTCACCACTGACAGGGAGTGCGGACACTGAAGCTTTCTTT.

Only one count was recorded for this clone. The chain is built from TRBV7-2 and TRBJ1-2, with D possibly being TRBD1 (5 bases). Trimming removed 1 base at V and 0 bases at J, with 12 bases between. The CDR3 sequence is 16 residues long. CDR1 SGHTA and CDR2 FQGNSA come from the germline V gene. Written as DNA, the CDR3 is TGTGCCAGCAGCTTAGATAGACAGACCTCTAACTATGGCTACACCTTC. Its protein is CASSLDRQTSNYGYTF.

The CDR3 nucleotides are TGTGCCAGCAGCTCGGGACAGGCACTATCCTACGGCTACACCTTC. Protein: CASSSGQALSYGYTF. The rearrangement uses TRBV7-2 and TRBJ1-2; 8 nucleotides line up with TRBD1. CDR3 length equals 15 residues. In germline, CDR1 is SGHTA, CDR2 FQGNSA. The trim removed 4 bases at V and 8 bases at J, leaving 12 bases unmatched.

The J gene is TRBJ1-6, the V gene TRBV18; 7 positions agree with TRBD1. CDR1 and CDR2 from the germline V gene are KGHSH and LQKENI. The CDR3 runs 14 residues. Germline trimming cut 2 bases from V and 10 bases from J; bases unmatched to any gene: 5. DNA for the CDR3: TGTGCCAGCTCACCAACAGGGGCCGACTCACCCCTCCACTTT. This sequence encodes CASSPTGADSPLHF.

This chain uses TRBV19 with TRBJ1-3, with D perhaps TRBD1 (6 bases). The CDR3 has 13 residues. Germline V gene sequence: CDR1 LNHDA, CDR2 SQIVND (reference sequence). The V and J ends lost 11 bases and 2 bases respectively, with 13 bases between them. CDR3 coding DNA: TGTGCCGGCTCAGGGGACGCTGGAAACACCATATATTTT. Its translation is CAGSGDAGNTIYF.

The genes are TRBV19 and TRBJ1-2; TRBD1 agrees at 12 bases. CDR1 and CDR2 from the germline V gene are LNHDA and SQIVND (reference sequence). The CDR3 extends over 14 amino acids. V gave up 7 bases and J gave up 7 bases; unmatched junction bases: 7. CDR3 loop: CASTNGDRGPGYTF. The CDR3 nucleotides read TGTGCCAGTACCAATGGGGACAGGGGGCCTGGCTACACCTTC.

The chain uses TRBV9 and TRBJ1-3; tentative D call: TRBD1 (5 bases). Trimming removed 0 bases from V and 2 bases from J, with 15 bases in between. This CDR3 region has 17 residues. CDR1 and CDR2 (germline): SGDLS, YYNGEE. The CDR3 nucleotides are TGTGCCAGCAGCGTAGCTCCCAGGGAGGGAACTGGAAACACCATATATTTT. Protein: CASSVAPREGTGNTIYF.

The chain has TRBV11-2 and TRBJ1-1; D is possibly TRBD1 (6 bases). The CDR3 is 12 amino acids. Trimming shortened V by 0 bases and J by 10 bases, and 9 bases separated the two germline ends. The V gene's germline CDR1 is SGHAT and CDR2 FQNNGV. The CDR3 reads CASSLERGRAFF. The DNA for the CDR3 is TGTGCCAGCAGCTTAGAGAGGGGGAGAGCTTTCTTT.

This rearrangement joins TRBV4-1 to TRBJ1-2; D unclear. This CDR3 is built from 15 residues. The germline gives CDR1 MGHRA, CDR2 YSYEKL. Between the trimmed V and J ends, which lost 1 base and 4 bases, there was a span of 13 bases. CDR3 in amino acids: CASSQVPPVSYGYTF. DNA of the CDR3: TGCGCCAGCAGCCAAGTCCCCCCAGTTTCCTATGGCTACACCTTC.

This chain connects TRBV5-5 to TRBJ2-2, with D perhaps TRBD1 (6 bases). This CDR3 is built from 16 residues. The germline CDR1 and CDR2 sequences are SGHKS and YYEKEE (reference sequence). The V end lost 4 bases, the J end lost 6 bases, and 19 bases lay between the germline ends. The CDR3 here is CASSPFGGASAGELFF. CDR3 nucleotide sequence: TGTGCCAGCAGCCCCTTTGGGGGCGCGAGCGCCGGGGAGCTGTTTTTT.

This clone was found a few times. J is TRBJ2-3 and V is TRBV5-8, with 16 bases lining up with TRBD2. CDR3 length equals 16 residues. Germline V gene sequence: CDR1 SGHTS, CDR2 YDEGEE. With 4 bases clipped from V and 8 bases from J, the junction kept 7 bases outside the gene matches. The chain's CDR3 is CASSVGTSGGAGTQYF. As DNA, the CDR3 is TGTGCCAGCAGCGTCGGGACTAGCGGGGGGGCCGGTACGCAGTATTTT. The entire variable domain, with the rest obtained from reference TRBV5-8 and TRBJ2-3, is as follows: EAGVTQSPTHLIKTRGQQATLRCSPISGHTSVYWYQQALGLGLQFLLWYDEGEERNRGNFPPRFSGRQFPNYSSELNVNALELEDSALYLCASSVGTSGGAGTQYFGPGTRLTVL.